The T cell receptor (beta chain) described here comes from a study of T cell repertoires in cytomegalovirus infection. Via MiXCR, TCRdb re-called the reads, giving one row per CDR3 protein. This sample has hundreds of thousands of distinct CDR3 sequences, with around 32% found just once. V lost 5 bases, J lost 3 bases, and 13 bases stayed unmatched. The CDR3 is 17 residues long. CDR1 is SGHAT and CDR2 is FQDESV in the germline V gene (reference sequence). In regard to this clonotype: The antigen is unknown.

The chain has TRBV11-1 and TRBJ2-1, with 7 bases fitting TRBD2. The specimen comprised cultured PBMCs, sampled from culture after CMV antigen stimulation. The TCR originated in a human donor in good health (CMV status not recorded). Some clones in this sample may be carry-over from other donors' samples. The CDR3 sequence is CASSPASGGAGYNEQFF. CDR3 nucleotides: TGTGCCAGCAGCCCAGCTAGCGGAGGGGCGGGCTACAATGAGCAGTTCTTC.